This T cell receptor beta chain was recorded in a study of T-cell reconstitution after alpha-beta-depleted transplantation in children. This clonotype was detected a few times. CDR1 is MNHNS, CDR2 SASEGT, per germline. V gave up 8 bases and J gave up 1 base, with 14 bases separating them. CDR3 size: 14 residues. TCRbeta library preparation incorporated unique molecular identifiers. TCRdb fed the PCR reads into MiXCR, producing one record per CDR3 protein. The sample has nearly 550,000 distinct CDR3 sequences; 15% to 20% are singletons. This chain joins TRBV6-1 and TRBJ1-1; D uncertain. The sequence was obtained from a human donor who donated a stem cell graft to a child with acute lymphoblastic leukemia. Material: PBMCs from the stem cell graft donor, obtained from the stem cell graft. The CDR3 DNA follows: TGTGCCAGCGCCTGGGGAGCGGAGAACACTGAAGCTTTCTTT. This gives the protein CASAWGAENTEAFF.